Following are 30 T cell receptor beta chains from one sample sequenced in a study of cytotoxic CD8 clonotypes in ibrutinib-treated CLL. The table came from immunoSEQ multiplex PCR; TCRdb's copy has only in-frame clones and leaves some out. The sample gives 11,000 or so clones, around 82% of which show up once; about 23% is in the top ten. The sample here was PBMCs, taken at disease progression, from a patient treated with ibrutinib. The receptor source for this set is a human donor with chronic lymphocytic leukemia.

The chain has TRBV5-4 and TRBJ2-7, with 13 positions matching TRBD2. The germline CDR1 and CDR2 sequences are SGHNT and YYREEE (reference sequence). V was pared by 1 base and J by 3 bases, with 4 bases of the junction left unmatched. The CDR3 is 16 amino acids. The CDR3 coding sequence is TGTGCCAGCAGCTTGCTCGGACTAGCGGGAGTCTACGAGCAGTACTTC. Its translation is CASSLLGLAGVYEQYF.

V is TRBV5-1 and J is TRBJ2-3; D is possibly TRBD1 (5 bases). This CDR3 comprises 14 residues. Per the germline V gene, CDR1 is SGHRS and CDR2 is YFSETQ. Trimming pared 0 bases from V and 3 bases from J, leaving 8 bases between. The DNA of the CDR3 is TGCGCCAGCAGCTTGGGACAGTCAACAGATACGCAGTATTTT. It translates to CASSLGQSTDTQYF.

The V and J genes are TRBV30 and TRBJ2-7; D gene ambiguous. The CDR3 contains 12 residues. The V and J ends lost 2 bases and 4 bases respectively, with 9 bases between them. Germline V gene sequence: CDR1 GTSNPN, CDR2 SVGIG (reference sequence). CDR3 amino acids: CAWSPMPYEQYF. The CDR3 bases are TGTGCCTGGAGTCCAATGCCATACGAGCAGTACTTC.

The CDR3 spells CAISESPGGDYNEQFF. CDR3 sequence (DNA): TGTGCCATCAGTGAGTCCCCGGGAGGGGACTACAATGAGCAGTTCTTC. V is TRBV10-3 and J is TRBJ2-1; 8 nucleotides match TRBD2. Trimming removed 0 bases from V and 3 bases from J; junction bases left unmatched: 4. This CDR3 comprises 16 residues. Germline lookup yields CDR1 ENHRY and CDR2 SYGVKD.

The chain couples TRBV11-2 to TRBJ2-1, with TRBD2 matching 9 bases. The CDR3 contains 17 residues. Trimming took 4 bases from V and 8 from J; bases not matched to a gene: 15. Germline loops: CDR1 SGHAT, CDR2 FQNNGV. CDR3 DNA: TGTGCCAGCAGCTGGGGTACAGCGGGAGGCCATGGGGATGAGCAGTTCTTC. Translating gives CASSWGTAGGHGDEQFF.

This clone showed up just once. The chain couples TRBV6-6 to TRBJ1-5; D not certain. The germline V gene has CDR1 MNHNY and CDR2 SVGAGI (reference sequence). V lost 5 bases to trimming and J lost 0 bases, with 11 bases between them. CDR3 length: 15 residues. CDR3 in DNA: TGTGCCAGCAGTACCGGGAAGATTAGCAATCAGCCCCAGCATTTT. Encoded protein: CASSTGKISNQPQHF.

The V call is TRBV9, the J call TRBJ2-1, with 13 bases fitting TRBD2. The germline V gene has CDR1 SGDLS and CDR2 YYNGEE. With 2 bases clipped from V and 7 bases from J, the junction kept 6 bases outside the gene matches. This CDR3 has 16 residues. CDR3 sequence reads: CASSVQGTSGNNEQFF. The CDR3 DNA sequence: TGTGCCAGCAGCGTCCAAGGGACTAGCGGGAATAATGAGCAGTTCTTC.

This chain joins TRBV2 and TRBJ1-5; D is unclear. This CDR3 spans 13 amino acids. Germline V gives CDR1 SNHLY, CDR2 FYNNEI. V was cut by 6 bases and J by 7 bases, with 13 bases left in between. In DNA, the CDR3 is TGTGCCAGCAGCCGACTAACGGGGCAGCCCCAGCATTTT. Translation gives CASSRLTGQPQHF. Full variable domain (remainder filled in from reference TRBV2 and TRBJ1-5): EPEVTQTPSHQVTQMGQEVILRCVPISNHLYFYWYRQILGQKVEFLVSFYNNEISEKSEIFDDQFSVERPDGSNFTLKIRSTKLEDSAMYFCASSRLTGQPQHFGDGTRLSIL.

The V and J genes are TRBV6-1 and TRBJ1-5; TRBD1 matches 11 bases. With V trimmed by 2 bases and J by 4 bases, 7 bases remained unmatched. Germline V gene lookup returns CDR1 MNHNS and CDR2 SASEGT. CDR3 length equals 17 residues. CDR3 coding DNA: TGTGCCAGCAGTGAACAGGGACAGGGGGACGGGAATCAGCCCCAGCATTTT. Amino acid sequence: CASSEQGQGDGNQPQHF.

The V gene is TRBV18, the J gene TRBJ2-7, with no clear D. Germline V CDR1 and CDR2: KGHSH, LQKENI. The CDR3 extends over 13 amino acids. V was cut by 4 bases and J by 3 bases, with 10 bases left in between. The CDR3 loop reads CASSLGRSYEQYF. CDR3 in DNA: TGTGCCAGCTCACTTGGACGAAGCTACGAGCAGTACTTC.

This clone has just a few counts. This sequence joins TRBV6-4 and TRBJ1-1, with D possibly being TRBD1 (5 bases). The V gene's germline CDR1 is MRHNA and CDR2 SNTAGT. V dropped 2 bases and J dropped 2 bases, with 6 bases sitting between them. CDR3 length: 13 amino acids. For the CDR3, the DNA is TGTGCCAGCAGTGACCGGGACAACACTGAAGCTTTCTTT. Amino acids: CASSDRDNTEAFF.

Only one count was recorded for this clone. The chain joins TRBV30 to TRBJ1-3; D may be TRBD1 (5 bases). This CDR3 has 13 residues. Per germline, CDR1 GTSNPN and CDR2 SVGIG (reference sequence). The CDR3 loop reads CVVGREYGNTIYF. The CDR3, as DNA: TGTGTGGTCGGCAGGGAGTACGGAAACACCATATATTTT.

The DNA of the CDR3 is TGTGCCAGCAGTTCAGGGAAGACCCAGTACTTC. Its translation: CASSSGKTQYF. This chain connects TRBV27 to TRBJ2-5, with D maybe TRBD1 (5 bases). CDR3 length: 11 residues. Germline assignment: CDR1 MNHEY and CDR2 SMNVEV (reference sequence). Trimming stripped 4 bases from V and 6 bases from J, with 6 bases between.

This clone has only one observation. V gene TRBV10-3 combines with J gene TRBJ2-7, with D possibly matching TRBD2 (6 bases). The germline gives CDR1 ENHRY, CDR2 SYGVKD. This CDR3 spans 13 amino acids. The V end was cut by 11 bases, the J end by 7 bases, with 21 bases between. CDR3 sequence (DNA): TGTGCCGCCCGCGGGGAGGAAGTGTGGGAGCAGTACTTC. Its translation: CAARGEEVWEQYF.

The CDR3 bases are TGTGCCAGCAGTGAGCAGGGCTATGGCTACACCTTC. Its translation: CASSEQGYGYTF. J is TRBJ1-2 and V is TRBV25-1; weak D call: TRBD1 (5 bases). Trimming removed 3 bases at V and 4 bases at J, with 6 bases between. The CDR3 runs 12 residues. Germline V CDR1 and CDR2: MGHDK, SYGVNS.

This clone showed up just once. The chain couples TRBV7-9 to TRBJ2-3; the D gene could be TRBD1 or TRBD2 (5 bases each). This CDR3 has 14 amino acids. Germline V lookup: CDR1 SEHNR, CDR2 FQNEAQ (reference sequence). V was pared by 4 bases and J by 3 bases, with 11 bases between. The CDR3 region is CASSSVGGTDTQYF. In nucleotides, the CDR3 is TGTGCCAGCAGCTCGGTTGGGGGTACAGATACGCAGTATTTT.

V usage is TRBV11-2 and J usage is TRBJ1-4; no clear D gene. The CDR3 totals 14 residues. Trimming left V 0 bases short and J 3 bases short, with 5 bases between. The V gene's germline CDR1 is SGHAT and CDR2 FQNNGV. For the CDR3, the DNA is TGTGCCAGCAGCTTAGATTTTGCTAATGAAAAACTGTTTTTT. Its translation: CASSLDFANEKLFF.

V and J are TRBV4-1 and TRBJ2-7; either TRBD1 or TRBD2 may fit D (5 bases each). Germline CDR1 and CDR2: MGHRA and YSYEKL. The CDR3 covers 13 residues. V shed 4 bases and J shed 4 bases, with 11 bases lying between them. The CDR3 bases are TGCGCCAGCAGCCCGGGACCGACTTACGAGCAGTACTTC. This encodes CASSPGPTYEQYF.

This clone was detected once. The rearrangement joins TRBV5-4 to TRBJ1-4, with D unclear. The CDR3 loop spans 14 amino acids. With 2 bases removed from V and 3 bases from J, the gap between germline ends came to 8 bases. Germline loops: CDR1 SGHNT, CDR2 YYREEE (reference sequence). The DNA for the CDR3 is TGTGCCAGCAGCTTTCAGCAGGCTAATGAAAAACTGTTTTTT. Its translation is CASSFQQANEKLFF.

The rearrangement joins TRBV13 to TRBJ1-5, with TRBD1 matching over 8 bases. Germline CDR1 PRHDT, CDR2 FYEKMQ (reference sequence). V gave up 2 bases and J gave up 6 bases; unmatched junction bases: 3. The CDR3 sequence is 14 residues long. This CDR3 is CASSLKQGGQPQHF. CDR3 DNA: TGTGCCAGCAGCTTAAAACAGGGGGGTCAGCCCCAGCATTTT.

This clone was detected a few times. The V gene is TRBV7-6, the J gene TRBJ2-7, with 10 nucleotides matching TRBD2. The germline gives CDR1 SGHVS, CDR2 FNYEAQ. V lost 3 bases, J lost 2 bases, and 4 bases stayed unmatched. The CDR3 has 15 residues. CDR3 residues: CASSFIAGGTYEQYF. Written as DNA, the CDR3 is TGTGCCAGCAGCTTTATAGCGGGGGGCACCTACGAGCAGTACTTC.

The chain is built from TRBV28 and TRBJ2-5, with 7 bases fitting TRBD1. Germline loops: CDR1 MDHEN, CDR2 SYDVKM. Losses at the gene ends were 5 bases for V and 4 bases for J; bases not matched to a gene: 19. CDR3 length equals 18 residues. CDR3 nucleotides: TGTGCCAGCAGTCCCCGACCCGGGACAGATAATTCCGGAGAGACCCAGTACTTC. It is translated as CASSPRPGTDNSGETQYF.

The chain uses TRBV29-1 and TRBJ2-7; TRBD1 or TRBD2 may be the D gene (5 bases each). Germline loops: CDR1 SQVTM, CDR2 ANQGSEA. Trimming took 4 bases from V and 0 from J, leaving 10 bases between them. This CDR3 comprises 13 residues. DNA of the CDR3: TGCAGCGTTGGGGGGATATACTCCTACGAGCAGTACTTC. Protein sequence: CSVGGIYSYEQYF.

The genes are TRBV7-6 and TRBJ2-7; 7 bases match TRBD2. The junction had 4 bases not matched to a gene; V was cut back by 1 base and J by 1 base. The germline gives CDR1 SGHVS, CDR2 FNYEAQ. This CDR3 is built from 15 residues. CDR3 loop: CASSLVAAGSYEQYF. In nucleotides, the CDR3 is TGTGCCAGCAGCTTAGTTGCAGCGGGGTCCTACGAGCAGTACTTC.

The rearrangement uses TRBV10-3 and TRBJ2-3, with D uncertain. The CDR3 has 13 residues. Germline V gives CDR1 ENHRY, CDR2 SYGVKD. V shed 3 bases and J shed 3 bases, with 7 bases lying between them. CDR3 region: CAISEDVTDTQYF. The CDR3 DNA reads as TGTGCCATCAGTGAAGATGTAACAGATACGCAGTATTTT.

In this sample, this clone turned up once. This sequence joins TRBV29-1 and TRBJ2-1; D may be TRBD1 (6 bases). Germline values: CDR1 SQVTM, CDR2 ANQGSEA. The CDR3 extends over 12 amino acids. V lost 6 bases and J lost 15, with 21 bases in between. The chain's CDR3 is CSVGSQGSEWFF. In DNA, the CDR3 is TGCAGCGTCGGATCACAGGGATCCGAATGGTTCTTC.

This sequence joins TRBV7-9 and TRBJ2-1, with no clear D. V lost 5 bases, J lost 1 base, and 12 bases lay in between. The CDR3 is 15 residues long. The germline V gene encodes CDR1 SEHNR and CDR2 FQNEAQ (reference sequence). The chain's CDR3 is CASSPDSLSYNEQFF. Here the CDR3 DNA reads TGTGCCAGCAGCCCAGACTCCCTATCCTACAATGAGCAGTTCTTC.

V and J are TRBV19 and TRBJ1-2; 7 bases match TRBD1. CDR1 and CDR2 from the germline V gene are LNHDA and SQIVND (reference sequence). With V trimmed by 6 bases and J by 0 bases, 10 bases remained unmatched. CDR3 length: 16 amino acids. The chain's CDR3 is CASRGGGDSTNYGYTF. The CDR3, as DNA: TGTGCCAGTAGAGGAGGAGGGGACAGTACTAACTATGGCTACACCTTC. Complete variable domain (other parts from reference TRBV19 and TRBJ1-2): DGGITQSPKYLFRKEGQNVTLSCEQNLNHDAMYWYRQDPGQGLRLIYYSQIVNDFQKGDIAEGYSVSREKKESFPLTVTSAQKNPTAFYLCASRGGGDSTNYGYTFGSGTRLTVV.

Within the sample, this clone is hyperexpanded. This sequence joins TRBV11-2 and TRBJ2-1; D is undetermined. The CDR3 covers 13 residues. Per the germline V gene, CDR1 is SGHAT and CDR2 is FQNNGV. Trimming took 0 bases from V and 5 from J, leaving 5 bases between them. The CDR3: CASSLEYNNEQFF. In DNA, the CDR3 is TGTGCCAGCAGCTTAGAGTACAACAATGAGCAGTTCTTC.

The chain joins TRBV7-9 to TRBJ2-2, with TRBD2 identical over 8 bases. CDR1 and CDR2 (germline): SEHNR, FQNEAQ (reference sequence). J was trimmed by 2 bases and V by 5 bases; bases with no gene match: 7. This CDR3 contains 16 residues. This chain's CDR3 is CASSRPGLGNTGELFF. The DNA of the CDR3 is TGTGCCAGCAGCCGTCCGGGACTAGGTAACACCGGGGAGCTGTTTTTT.